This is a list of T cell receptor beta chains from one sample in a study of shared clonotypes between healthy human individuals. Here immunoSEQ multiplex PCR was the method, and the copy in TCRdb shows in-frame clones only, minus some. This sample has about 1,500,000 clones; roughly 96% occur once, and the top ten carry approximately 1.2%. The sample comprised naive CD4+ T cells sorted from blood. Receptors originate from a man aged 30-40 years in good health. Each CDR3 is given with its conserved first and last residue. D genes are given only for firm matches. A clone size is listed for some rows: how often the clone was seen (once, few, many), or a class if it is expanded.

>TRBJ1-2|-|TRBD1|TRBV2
TGTGCCAGCAGTGATAGAGCTGGACAGGGTAGTGGCTACACCTTC
CASSDRAGQGSGYTF
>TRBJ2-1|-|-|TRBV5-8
TGTGCCAGCAGCTTTAGGCCATCCTACAATGAGCAGTTCTTC
CASSFRPSYNEQFF
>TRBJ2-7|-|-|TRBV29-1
TGCAGCGTTGAAGATACCACGGATCTATCCTACGAGCAGTACTTC
CSVEDTTDLSYEQYF
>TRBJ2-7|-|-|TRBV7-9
TGTGCCAGCAGCACAGGGACGGCCATTATATTC
CASSTGTAIIF
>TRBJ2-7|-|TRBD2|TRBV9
TGTGCCAGCAGCGTAGGGGGACTAGCGGACTACGAGCAGTACTTC
CASSVGGLADYEQYF
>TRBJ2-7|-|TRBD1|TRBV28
TGTGCCAGCAGTTCGGGACAGCTTGAAGTCGAGCAGTACTTC
CASSSGQLEVEQYF
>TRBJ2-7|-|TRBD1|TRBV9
TGTGCCAGCAGCCCAGAGGGGCTGACAGGGAATAAGAACGAGCAGTACTTC
CASSPEGLTGNKNEQYF
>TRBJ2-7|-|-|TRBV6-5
TGTGCCAGCAGGCTCGGTCGGTCGCCCTACGAGCAGTACTTC
CASRLGRSPYEQYF
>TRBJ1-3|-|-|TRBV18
TGTGCCAGCTCACCACGCCAAGGCCAAAGCTCTGGAAACACCATATATTTT
CASSPRQGQSSGNTIYF
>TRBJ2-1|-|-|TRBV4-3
TGCGCCAGCAGCCCCGGCGTAGCGGTTTACAATGAGCAGTTCTTC
CASSPGVAVYNEQFF
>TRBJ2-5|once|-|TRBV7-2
TGTGCCAGCAGCTTAGCTAGCGGAAAAGAGACCCAGTACTTC
CASSLASGKETQYF
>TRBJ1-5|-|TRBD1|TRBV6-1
TGTGCCAGCAGCGAGACAGGGGATCGGCCCCAGCATTTT
CASSETGDRPQHF
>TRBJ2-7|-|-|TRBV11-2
TGTGCCAGCAGCTTATCTCCATATGGGGCCCCGTTAGAGCAGTACTTC
CASSLSPYGAPLEQYF
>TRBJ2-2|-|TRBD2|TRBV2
TGTGCCAGCACTTTAACCGGGACTAGCGGGAGCCGATCAGCCGGGGAGCTGTTTTTT
CASTLTGTSGSRSAGELFF
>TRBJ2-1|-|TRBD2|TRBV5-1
TGCGCCAGCAGCTGGGGATTAACTAGCGCAAGCTCCTACAATGAGCAGTTCTTC
CASSWGLTSASSYNEQFF
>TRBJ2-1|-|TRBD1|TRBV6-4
TGTGCCAGCAGTGTCTCAGGGACAGGGCGGTTTAGTGAGCAGTTCTTC
CASSVSGTGRFSEQFF
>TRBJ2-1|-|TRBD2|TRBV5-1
TGCGCCAGCAGCGCCGGGGGACTAGCGGCCTACAATGAGCAGTTCTTC
CASSAGGLAAYNEQFF
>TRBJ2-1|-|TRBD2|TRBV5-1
TGCGCCAGCAGCTTGGTTCCCGGGACTAGCGGGTACAATGAGCAGTTCTTC
CASSLVPGTSGYNEQFF
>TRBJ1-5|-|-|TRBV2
TGTGCCAGCATTGAGTCTGAGGGGGATCAGCCCCAGCATTTT
CASIESEGDQPQHF
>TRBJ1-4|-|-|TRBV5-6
TGTGCCAGCGGATCTTCAGCCTCTAATGAAAAACTGTTTTTT
CASGSSASNEKLFF
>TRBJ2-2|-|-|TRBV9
TGTGCCAGCACCCCAAAGGTGGTCGGGGAGCTGTTTTTT
CASTPKVVGELFF
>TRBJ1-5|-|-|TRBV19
TGTGCCAGTAAATCAACAGGGCGCGGGGATCAGCCCCAGCATTTT
CASKSTGRGDQPQHF
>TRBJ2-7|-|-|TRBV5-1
TGCGCCAGCAGCTTGTCTCCTGTCCCAGCGGAGCAGTACTTC
CASSLSPVPAEQYF
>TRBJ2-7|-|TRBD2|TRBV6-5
TGTGCCAGCAGCCGGATTAGCGGGAGCTTCCACGAGCAGTACTTC
CASSRISGSFHEQYF
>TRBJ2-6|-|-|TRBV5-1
TGCGCCAGCAGCCTGCCGGCGAGGGCCCCATACTCTGGGGCCAACGTCCTGACTTTC
CASSLPARAPYSGANVLTF
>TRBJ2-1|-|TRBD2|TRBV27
TGTGCCAGCAGACCGGGACTAGCGGGAAATTTCTACTACAATGAGCAGTTCTTC
CASRPGLAGNFYYNEQFF